The entry below gives a single T cell receptor (beta chain) sequence along with its context. Using immunoSEQ multiplex PCR, the repertoire was profiled, and TCRdb retains in-frame clones only, with some absent. The sample shows 50,000 to 60,000 clones, 89% of them seen only once. The data originate from a study of T cell changes during pregnancy in multiple sclerosis. The V gene's germline CDR1 is SGHRS and CDR2 YFSETQ. J lost 2 bases, V lost 1 base, and 2 bases had no gene match. This CDR3 region has 14 residues. This clonotype was obtained from a female donor with multiple sclerosis, enrolled in a pregnancy study. The sequencing used peripheral blood, collected after pregnancy. V and J are TRBV5-1 and TRBJ2-5, with 7 bases lining up with TRBD1. CDR3 in DNA: TGCGCCAGCAGCTTGAGCAGGGGGCAAGAGACCCAGTACTTC. It specifies CASSLSRGQETQYF.